The 7 T cell receptor beta chains listed next were all sequenced from one sample in a study of T cells after yellow fever vaccination. TCRdb re-called the 5' RACE reads through MiXCR, storing one row per CDR3 protein. The sample carries about 320,000 distinct CDR3 sequences, around an eighth recorded once. The specimen was CD4+ T cells sorted from PBMCs, collected 15 days after the yellow fever booster vaccination. The receptors were sampled from a man aged 18 to 29 who received the YFV17D yellow fever vaccine.

This clonotype was observed a few times. The rearrangement links TRBV3-1 to TRBJ1-2; D remains unclear. The CDR3 is 14 residues long. CDR1 and CDR2 from the germline V gene are LGHDT and YNNKEL (reference sequence). V was cut by 6 bases and J by 7 bases, with 18 bases left in between. The CDR3 bases are TGTGCCAGCAGGCGAAGAAGGGCCGCCGGTGGCTACACCTTC. It translates to CASRRRRAAGGYTF. The variable domain in full, completed from reference TRBV3-1 and TRBJ1-2, reads DTAVSQTPKYLVTQMGNDKSIKCEQNLGHDTMYWYKQDSKKFLKIMFSYNNKELIINETVPNRFSPKSPDKAHLNLHINSLELGDSAVYFCASRRRRAAGGYTFGSGTRLTVV.

Only a few counts were recorded for this clonotype. The chain links TRBV5-1 to TRBJ2-3; 8 nucleotides align to TRBD2. The CDR3 totals 15 residues. Germline CDR1 is SGHRS and CDR2 is YFSETQ. The V gene end was trimmed by 4 bases and the J gene end by 4 bases; junction bases not matched to a gene: 8. The DNA of the CDR3 is TGCGCCAGCAGCGAGCCACGGGGGGGGGCAGATACGCAGTATTTT. It translates to CASSEPRGGADTQYF.

This chain uses TRBV9 with TRBJ2-3; 7 bases are shared with TRBD1. This CDR3 contains 13 residues. Germline V gives CDR1 SGDLS, CDR2 YYNGEE. The trim removed 2 bases at V and 9 bases at J, leaving 6 bases unmatched. The CDR3 is CASSVRQGETQYF. The CDR3 DNA sequence: TGTGCCAGCAGCGTCCGACAGGGAGAGACGCAGTATTTT.

There are a few counts of this clonotype. The V call is TRBV7-2, the J call TRBJ2-1, with TRBD1 matching over 8 bases. V trimming: 2 bases; J trimming: 10 bases; junction bases outside the gene matches: 13. The CDR3 is made up of 16 amino acids. In germline, CDR1 is SGHTA, CDR2 FQGNSA. The CDR3 spells CASSLRTGLPTMEQFF. CDR3 nucleotide sequence: TGTGCCAGCAGCTTACGGACAGGGTTACCTACAATGGAGCAGTTCTTC.

This clonotype was found a few times. The J gene is TRBJ2-7, the V gene TRBV7-7; TRBD2 might be the D (5 bases). Germline CDR1 and CDR2: SSHAT and FNYEAQ (reference sequence). CDR3 size: 17 residues. The CDR3 sequence: CASSLATRRWDSYEQYV. The DNA for the CDR3 is TGTGCTAGCAGCTTAGCTACCAGGAGGTGGGACTCCTACGAGCAGTACGTC.

In this sample, this clonotype turned up a few times. V is TRBV19 and J is TRBJ1-1; D call uncertain. Trimming took 5 bases from V and 0 from J, leaving 4 bases between them. This CDR3 spans 12 amino acids. Germline CDR1 is LNHDA and CDR2 is SQIVND (reference sequence). CDR3 DNA sequence: TGTGCCAGTAGTGGGATGAACACTGAAGCTTTCTTT. The encoded protein is CASSGMNTEAFF. The variable domain in full, with the rest retrieved from reference TRBV19 and TRBJ1-1, is DGGITQSPKYLFRKEGQNVTLSCEQNLNHDAMYWYRQDPGQGLRLIYYSQIVNDFQKGDIAEGYSVSREKKESFPLTVTSAQKNPTAFYLCASSGMNTEAFFGQGTRLTVV.

This clonotype showed up just a few times. The V and J genes are TRBV7-2 and TRBJ1-2; 10 bases map to TRBD1. The CDR3 runs 16 residues. Germline CDR1 and CDR2: SGHTA and FQGNSA. The V and J ends lost 4 bases and 8 bases, in that order; junction bases with no gene match: 13. CDR3 nucleotide sequence: TGTGCCAGCAGCTATTACAACCCCGGGACAGGGGAAGGCTACACCTTC. Translating gives CASSYYNPGTGEGYTF.